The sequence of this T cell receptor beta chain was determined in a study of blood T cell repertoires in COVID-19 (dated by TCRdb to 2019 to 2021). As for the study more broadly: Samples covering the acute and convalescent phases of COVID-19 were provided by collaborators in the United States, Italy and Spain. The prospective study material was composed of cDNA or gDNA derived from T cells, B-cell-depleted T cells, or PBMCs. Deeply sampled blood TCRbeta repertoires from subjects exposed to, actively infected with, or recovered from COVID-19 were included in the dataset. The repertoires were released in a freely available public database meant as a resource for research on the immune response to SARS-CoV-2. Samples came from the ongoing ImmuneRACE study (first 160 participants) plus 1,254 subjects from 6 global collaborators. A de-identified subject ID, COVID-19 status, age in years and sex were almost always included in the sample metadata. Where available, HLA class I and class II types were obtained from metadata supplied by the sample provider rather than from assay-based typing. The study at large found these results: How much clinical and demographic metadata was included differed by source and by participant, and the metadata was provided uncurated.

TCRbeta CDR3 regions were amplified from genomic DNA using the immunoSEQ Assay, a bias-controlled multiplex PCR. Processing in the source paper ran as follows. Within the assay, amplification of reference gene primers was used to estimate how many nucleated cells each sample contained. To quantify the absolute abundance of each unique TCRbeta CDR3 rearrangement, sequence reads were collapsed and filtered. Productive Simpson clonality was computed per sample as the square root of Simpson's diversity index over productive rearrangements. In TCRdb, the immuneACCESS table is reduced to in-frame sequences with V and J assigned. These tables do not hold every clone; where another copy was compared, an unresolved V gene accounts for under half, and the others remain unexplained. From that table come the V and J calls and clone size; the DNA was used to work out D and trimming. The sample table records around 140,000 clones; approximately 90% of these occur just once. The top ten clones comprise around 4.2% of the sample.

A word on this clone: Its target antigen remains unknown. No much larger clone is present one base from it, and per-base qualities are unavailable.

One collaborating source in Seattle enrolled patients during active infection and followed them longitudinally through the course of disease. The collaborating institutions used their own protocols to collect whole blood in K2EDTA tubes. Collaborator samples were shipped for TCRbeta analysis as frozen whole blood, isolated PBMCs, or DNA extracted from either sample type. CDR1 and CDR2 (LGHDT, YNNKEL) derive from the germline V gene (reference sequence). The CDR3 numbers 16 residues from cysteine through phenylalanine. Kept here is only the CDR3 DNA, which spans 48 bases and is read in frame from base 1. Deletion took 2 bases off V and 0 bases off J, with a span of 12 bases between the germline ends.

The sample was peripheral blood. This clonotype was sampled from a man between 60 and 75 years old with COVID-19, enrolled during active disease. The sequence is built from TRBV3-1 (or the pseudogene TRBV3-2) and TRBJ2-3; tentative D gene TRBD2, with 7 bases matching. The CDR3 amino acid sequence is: CASSQRGGASTDTQYF. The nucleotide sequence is TGTGCCAGCAGCCAACGCGGGGGCGCTAGCACAGATACGCAGTATTTT.